Described below is a single T cell receptor (beta chain) sequence and its context. What it recognizes is unknown. Germline values: CDR1 PRHDT, CDR2 FYEKMQ (reference sequence). Trimming pared 5 bases from V and 0 bases from J, leaving 4 bases between. The CDR3 sequence is 13 residues long. The sample is drawn from a study of PD-1 blockade in classical Hodgkin lymphoma. Overall study findings and caveats: Complete responders matched newly diagnosed patients in baseline diversity.

This table comes from immunoSEQ multiplex PCR, and its TCRdb copy is limited to in-frame clones, with some not included. In the table there are tens of thousands of clones, 75% to 95% of which are singletons. The time point is: cycle 4 day 1 (C4D1), after five to seven weeks of nivolumab. Brentuximab vedotin exposure varied, and every patient relapsed after autologous stem cell transplantation. The source of this sequence is a human donor with classical Hodgkin lymphoma. The input for sequencing was peripheral blood mononuclear cells (PBMCs), taken before the fourth cycle of nivolumab. The rearrangement joins TRBV13 to TRBJ2-2, with D unresolved. CDR3 amino acids: CASSPSNTGELFF. The CDR3 coding sequence is TGTGCCAGCAGCCCGTCGAACACCGGGGAGCTGTTTTTT. Full variable domain (rest looked up from reference TRBV13 and TRBJ2-2): AAGVIQSPRHLIKEKRETATLKCYPIPRHDTVYWYQQGPGQDPQFLISFYEKMQSDKGSIPDRFSAQQFSDYHSELNMSSLELGDSALYFCASSPSNTGELFFGEGSRLTVL.